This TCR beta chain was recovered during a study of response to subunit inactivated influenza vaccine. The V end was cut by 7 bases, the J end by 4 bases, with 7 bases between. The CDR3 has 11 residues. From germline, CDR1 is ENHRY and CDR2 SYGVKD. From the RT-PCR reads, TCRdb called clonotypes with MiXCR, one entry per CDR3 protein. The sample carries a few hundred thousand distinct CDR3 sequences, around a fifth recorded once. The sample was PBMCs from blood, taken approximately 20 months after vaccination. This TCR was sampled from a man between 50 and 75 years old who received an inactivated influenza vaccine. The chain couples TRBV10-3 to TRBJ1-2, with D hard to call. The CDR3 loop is CAIMEVYGYTF. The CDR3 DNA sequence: TGTGCCATCATGGAGGTCTATGGCTACACCTTC.